The following is a T cell receptor beta chain sequence with its context. The ends were cut back, 0 bases at V and 0 bases at J, with 11 bases in the middle. The CDR3 consists of 17 residues. The germline V gene encodes CDR1 SGHVS and CDR2 FQNEAQ. Method: immunoSEQ multiplex PCR; TCRdb's copy keeps in-frame clones and lacks some. The sample includes roughly 150,000 clones, more than 70% seen only once; the top ten take over 15%. These data originate in a study of blood T cell repertoires in COVID-19. For the study at large: T cells, B-cell-depleted T cells, or PBMCs provided the cDNA or gDNA that served as material.

Those who participated ranged in age from about 18 to 89 years and resided in roughly 26 US areas. In assigning cohorts, the study relied on participant-reported clinical history. Resolution of symptoms, clearance, or two negative PCRs was present in recovered Cohort 3 donors. The sequence was collected from a man between 60 and 70 years old who had recovered from COVID-19. The chain uses TRBV7-8 and TRBJ1-4; unclear D gene. The sequencing input was PBMCs or T cells enriched from blood (not recorded which). The CDR3 nucleotides are TGTGCCAGCAGCTTAGCGGGGAGAAGAACAACTAATGAAAAACTGTTTTTT. Residues: CASSLAGRRTTNEKLFF.